These 5 T cell receptor beta chains share one sample of origin, sequenced in a study of T cell repertoires in cytomegalovirus infection. Their target antigens are unknown. TCRdb re-analysed the reads in MiXCR, keeping a single row per CDR3 protein. The repertoire holds around 750,000 distinct CDR3 sequences, with about 33% as singletons. This material consisted of cultured CD8+ T cells from PBMCs, taken from culture after CMV antigen stimulation. These receptors originate from a human donor in good health (CMV status not recorded). Some clones in this sample may be carry-over from other donors' samples.

This clonotype was counted ten times or more. CDR3 nucleotide sequence: TGTGCCAGCAGCCCGGGACTAGCGGGAGGCCAAGAGACCCAGTACTTC. It specifies CASSPGLAGGQETQYF. The chain carries TRBV12-3 or TRBV12-4 and TRBJ2-5; 15 bases fit TRBD2. The CDR3 runs to 16 residues. V lost 6 bases and J lost 1; bases outside the gene matches: 3.

This clonotype was observed a handful of times. This chain connects TRBV2 to TRBJ1-2; no reliable D call. Looked up from germline, CDR1 is SNHLY and CDR2 is FYNNEI. The ends were cut back, 8 bases at V and 3 bases at J, with 13 bases in the middle. The CDR3 has 13 amino acids. The CDR3 protein is CASFELADYGYTF. As DNA, the CDR3 is TGTGCCAGCTTCGAGCTTGCGGACTATGGCTACACCTTC.

This clonotype was counted many times. The chain links TRBV7-6 to TRBJ1-4; 8 bases match TRBD1. V gave up 0 bases and J gave up 4 bases; unmatched junction bases: 7. The CDR3 extends over 17 amino acids. Germline V lookup: CDR1 SGHVS, CDR2 FNYEAQ. The CDR3: CASSLAAGTGYNEKLFF. DNA for the CDR3: TGTGCCAGCAGCTTAGCCGCCGGGACAGGATATAATGAAAAACTGTTTTTT. The full variable domain, with the rest looked up from reference TRBV7-6 and TRBJ1-4, is GAGVSQSPRYKVTKRGQDVALRCDPISGHVSLYWYRQALGQGPEFLTYFNYEAQQDKSGLPNDRFSAERPEGSISTLTIQRTEQRDSAMYRCASSLAAGTGYNEKLFFGSGTQLSVL.

The gene calls are TRBV5-1 and TRBJ2-1; D is ambiguous. There are 16 residues in the CDR3. CDR1 is SGHRS and CDR2 is YFSETQ in the germline V gene. V was clipped by 0 bases and J by 4 bases, with 14 bases between them. CDR3 protein: CASSLDAGSYYNEQFF. DNA for the CDR3: TGCGCCAGCAGCTTGGATGCCGGGTCGTATTACAATGAGCAGTTCTTC.

The table lists this clonotype with a few counts. The J gene is TRBJ2-5, the V gene TRBV24-1, with TRBD2 matching over 12 bases. The CDR3 sequence is 13 residues long. Looked up from germline, CDR1 is KGHDR and CDR2 is SFDVKD. The ends lost 11 bases at V and 6 bases at J; junction bases unmatched: 6. The CDR3 is CAISSGGEQTQYF. The CDR3 nucleotides are TGTGCCATCTCTAGCGGGGGGGAACAGACCCAGTACTTC.